The 11 T cell receptor beta chains presented below share a single source sample, sequenced in a study of CD8+CD57+ T cells in acquired aplastic anemia. Sequencing was done on patients that had shown CD8+CD57+ cell expansion by flow cytometry. Genomic DNA, serving as template, underwent TCR beta VDJ and CDR3 profiling. TCRdb reanalysed the reads using MiXCR and keeps one entry per CDR3 protein. The repertoire holds over 150,000 distinct CDR3 sequences, with about three fifths as singletons. Sequences were obtained from sorted CD4+, CD8+, or CD8+CD57+ T cells (not recorded which) from PBMCs. These receptors were obtained from a human donor with aplastic anemia.

This rearrangement joins TRBV2 to TRBJ1-2, with D possibly TRBD1 on 5 matching bases. This CDR3 comprises 15 residues. V lost 6 bases and J lost 8, with 22 bases in between. Germline CDR1 is SNHLY and CDR2 is FYNNEI. This CDR3 reads CASSLAVTGGNGYTF. CDR3 coding DNA: TGTGCCAGCAGCTTAGCGGTCACCGGGGGGAACGGCTACACCTTC.

This clonotype was detected once. The V call is TRBV5-8, the J call TRBJ2-1, with a possible D match to TRBD2 (5 bases). Germline CDR1 reads SGHTS; CDR2 reads YDEGEE. Trimming removed 4 bases at V and 7 bases at J, with 12 bases between. This CDR3 has 13 amino acids. This chain's CDR3 is CASSPNRGNEQFF. The CDR3, as DNA: TGTGCCAGCAGCCCCAACCGGGGAAATGAGCAGTTCTTC.

This clonotype was observed a single time. The CDR3 DNA sequence: TGTGCCACCAGCGAGGGAATGGAGACCCAGTACTTC. It translates to CATSEGMETQYF. This sequence joins TRBV15 and TRBJ2-5; D perhaps matches TRBD2 (5 bases). CDR1 LNHNV and CDR2 YYDKDF come from the germline V gene (reference sequence). This CDR3 comprises 12 residues. Between the trimmed V and J ends, which lost 5 bases and 5 bases, there was a span of 9 bases.

This clonotype was seen ten or more times. V is TRBV6-5 and J is TRBJ1-5; D ambiguous. Germline V gene sequence: CDR1 MNHEY, CDR2 SVGAGI. The V gene lost 5 bases and the J gene lost 0 bases, with 5 bases spanning the gap. The CDR3 covers 13 residues. The CDR3 loop is CASSINSNQPQHF. The DNA for the CDR3 is TGTGCCAGCAGTATAAATAGCAATCAGCCCCAGCATTTT.

This clonotype was counted a single time. The genes are TRBV4-1 and TRBJ2-7; TRBD2 agrees at 7 bases. Germline V lookup: CDR1 MGHRA, CDR2 YSYEKL. V was clipped by 4 bases and J by 0 bases; unmatched bases: 6. This CDR3 has 15 amino acids. The chain's CDR3 is CASSPRDYLSYEQYF. The DNA for the CDR3 is TGCGCCAGCAGCCCTAGGGACTACCTCTCCTACGAGCAGTACTTC.

The rearrangement uses TRBV2 and TRBJ1-5; TRBD1 matches 9 bases. V shed 4 bases and J 4 bases; nucleotides not matched to a gene: 5. Germline values: CDR1 SNHLY, CDR2 FYNNEI. The CDR3 loop spans 15 amino acids. CDR3 sequence: CASSGDGTGNQPQHF. CDR3 DNA: TGTGCCAGCAGTGGTGATGGGACAGGGAATCAGCCCCAGCATTTT. Using reference TRBV2 and TRBJ1-5 for the parts outside the CDR3, the full variable domain is EPEVTQTPSHQVTQMGQEVILRCVPISNHLYFYWYRQILGQKVEFLVSFYNNEISEKSEIFDDQFSVERPDGSNFTLKIRSTKLEDSAMYFCASSGDGTGNQPQHFGDGTRLSIL.

With respect to this clonotype: One base away lies a much larger clone, so this may be a sequencing read error. This sequence joins TRBV24-1 and TRBJ2-7, with D perhaps given as TRBD1 or TRBD2 (5 bases each). Germline V gene lookup returns CDR1 KGHDR and CDR2 SFDVKD. The CDR3 sequence is 12 residues long. The chain's CDR3 is CATSDRGDEQHF. The DNA for the CDR3 is TGTGCCACCAGTGACAGAGGGGACGAGCAGCACTTC.

This clonotype showed up just a few times. The chain employs TRBV5-1 and TRBJ1-6; perhaps TRBD1 as D (5 bases). V was trimmed by 1 base and J by 9 bases, leaving 14 bases between them. This CDR3 contains 15 residues. The germline V gene has CDR1 SGHRS and CDR2 YFSETQ. The CDR3, as DNA: TGCGCCAGCAGCTTGAGGGAAGGGGCGAGTTCACCCCTCCACTTT. It encodes CASSLREGASSPLHF.

This clonotype was recorded at least ten times. The chain links TRBV20-1 to TRBJ2-7; 7 bases agree with TRBD1. Trimming took 4 bases from V and 0 from J; bases not matched to a gene: 3. The CDR3 totals 13 residues. Looked up from germline, CDR1 is DFQATT and CDR2 is SNEGSKA (reference sequence). The CDR3 is CSAMTGRSYEQYF. CDR3 sequence (DNA): TGCAGTGCTATGACAGGGCGCTCCTACGAGCAGTACTTC.

This chain links TRBV7-9 with TRBJ2-5; D tentatively fits TRBD1 or TRBD2 (5 bases each). The V end was cut by 6 bases, the J end by 2 bases, with 25 bases between. Germline V CDR1 and CDR2: SEHNR, FQNEAQ (reference sequence). The CDR3 spans 18 residues. The CDR3 spells CASRPKRVGTKGQETQYF. DNA for the CDR3: TGTGCCAGCAGGCCGAAAAGGGTGGGGACGAAAGGACAAGAGACCCAGTACTTC.

The rearrangement joins TRBV19 to TRBJ1-1; TRBD1 might be the D (5 bases). The germline V gene encodes CDR1 LNHDA and CDR2 SQIVND (reference sequence). The CDR3 runs 16 residues. Between the trimmed V and J ends, which lost 0 bases and 4 bases, there was a span of 15 bases. For the CDR3, the DNA is TGTGCCAGTAGTATAGACAGCGGGGGAGGTATCACTGAAGCTTTCTTT. The encoded protein is CASSIDSGGGITEAFF.